The 29 T cell receptor beta chains below come from one sample, sequenced in a study of cytomegalovirus exposure and HLA in healthy donors. PCR involved 60 Vbeta and 13 Jbeta primers. TCRdb's table, derived via immunoSEQ multiplex PCR, lists solely in-frame clones and lacks some. Of approximately 110,000 clones in the sample, approximately 84% were seen once. Source material: PBMCs. These TCRs come from a male donor in good health and CMV-seronegative.

The chain combines TRBV29-1 with TRBJ1-1, with unresolved D. Germline-derived CDR1 and CDR2 are SQVTM and ANQGSEA. V shed 6 bases and J shed 5 bases, with 19 bases lying between them. The length of the CDR3 is 14 residues. In DNA, the CDR3 is TGCAGCGTAGCATTTGCCACCGGGAAGACTGAAGCTTTCTTT. This codes for CSVAFATGKTEAFF. Drawing the rest from reference TRBV29-1 and TRBJ1-1, the complete variable domain is SAVISQKPSRDICQRGTSLTIQCQVDSQVTMMFWYRQQPGQSLTLIATANQGSEATYESGFVIDKFPISRPNLTFSTLTVSNMSPEDSSIYLCSVAFATGKTEAFFGQGTRLTVV.

The chain employs TRBV30 and TRBJ1-1, with D possibly matching TRBD1 (6 bases). The ends were cut back, 0 bases at V and 0 bases at J, with 8 bases in the middle. Germline lookup yields CDR1 GTSNPN and CDR2 SVGIG (reference sequence). The CDR3 has 14 residues. CDR3 DNA sequence: TGTGCCTGGAGTGTATCAGGGGTGAACACTGAAGCTTTCTTT. As protein: CAWSVSGVNTEAFF.

V and J are TRBV28 and TRBJ2-5, with 10 nucleotides matching TRBD2. J was trimmed by 5 bases and V by 2 bases; bases with no gene match: 8. CDR1 is MDHEN and CDR2 is SYDVKM in the germline V gene. CDR3 length equals 16 residues. CDR3 in DNA: TGTGCCAGCAGTTTAGGTCTAGCGGGAGCTTACGAGACCCAGTACTTC. This codes for CASSLGLAGAYETQYF.

The V and J genes are TRBV7-9 and TRBJ2-3, with 12 bases that match TRBD2. There are 16 residues in the CDR3. CDR1 SEHNR and CDR2 FQNEAQ come from the germline V gene (reference sequence). The ends lost 6 bases at V and 0 bases at J; junction bases unmatched: 4. This chain's CDR3 is CASSPGTSGSTDTQYF. CDR3 DNA: TGTGCCAGCAGTCCCGGGACTAGCGGGAGCACAGATACGCAGTATTTT.

The CDR3 sequence: CASSSGQGAGELFF. The CDR3 DNA sequence: TGTGCCAGCAGTTCAGGACAGGGCGCCGGGGAGCTGTTTTTT. The V and J genes are TRBV11-3 and TRBJ2-2, with 8 bases identical to TRBD1. Germline V gene sequence: CDR1 SGHNT, CDR2 YENEEA. This CDR3 spans 14 amino acids. Unmatched junction bases numbered 6, after V lost 6 bases and J lost 6 bases.

The chain's CDR3 is CASSSCYGYTF. CDR3 nucleotides: TGTGCCAGCAGCTCCTGCTATGGCTACACCTTC. The V and J genes are TRBV21-1 and TRBJ1-2. TRBV21-1 is reported as a pseudogene. The CDR3 extends over 11 amino acids.

The rearrangement links TRBV19 to TRBJ2-7; the match to TRBD1 covers 8 bases. Germline assignment: CDR1 LNHDA and CDR2 SQIVND (reference sequence). J lost 4 bases, V lost 1 base, and 6 bases had no gene match. The CDR3 loop spans 15 amino acids. The CDR3 here is CASSIGTGLQYEQYF. The CDR3 nucleotides are TGTGCCAGTAGTATAGGGACAGGGCTGCAGTACGAGCAGTACTTC.

V is TRBV10-3 and J is TRBJ2-3, with 9 bases lining up with TRBD1. This CDR3 comprises 15 residues. Per the germline V gene, CDR1 is ENHRY and CDR2 is SYGVKD. V gave up 2 bases and J gave up 3 bases; unmatched junction bases: 3. CDR3 protein: CAISETGQGTDTQYF. CDR3 coding DNA: TGTGCCATCAGTGAGACGGGACAGGGAACAGATACGCAGTATTTT.

This sequence joins TRBV5-4 and TRBJ2-7, with a possible D match to TRBD1 (6 bases). The V and J ends lost 1 base and 3 bases respectively, with 17 bases between them. Per the germline V gene, CDR1 is SGHNT and CDR2 is YYREEE (reference sequence). This CDR3 comprises 16 residues. The CDR3 DNA is TGTGCCAGCAGCTTGCAGACAGGTGGTAGCCTCTACGAGCAGTACTTC. This gives the protein CASSLQTGGSLYEQYF.

This chain uses TRBV5-6 with TRBJ2-1; D perhaps matches TRBD2 (6 bases). Trimming stripped 5 bases from V and 3 bases from J, with 12 bases between. This CDR3 spans 14 amino acids. In germline, CDR1 is SGHDT, CDR2 YYEEEE. CDR3 protein: CASRDGGLYNEQFF. In DNA form, the CDR3 reads TGTGCCAGCAGGGACGGGGGTCTCTACAATGAGCAGTTCTTC. The full variable domain, its missing parts supplied by reference TRBV5-6 and TRBJ2-1, is DAGVTQSPTHLIKTRGQQVTLRCSPKSGHDTVSWYQQALGQGPQFIFQYYEEEERQRGNFPDRFSGHQFPNYSSELNVNALLLGDSALYLCASRDGGLYNEQFFGPGTRLTVL.

This clone was seen at least ten times. CDR3 in amino acids: CASSADRGGNQPQHF. In DNA form, the CDR3 reads TGTGCCAGCAGCGCGGACAGGGGAGGCAATCAGCCCCAGCATTTT. The chain links TRBV6-6 to TRBJ1-5; TRBD1 aligns across 9 bases. With 6 bases clipped from V and 2 bases from J, the junction kept 5 bases outside the gene matches. CDR3 length: 15 residues. Germline CDR1 and CDR2: MNHNY and SVGAGI (reference sequence).

The chain uses TRBV18 and TRBJ2-7, with TRBD1 identical over 7 bases. CDR1 is KGHSH and CDR2 is LQKENI in the germline V gene. J gave up 4 bases and V 3 bases, and 12 bases lay outside the gene matches. This CDR3 region has 16 residues. The CDR3 loop reads CASSPPDRRVGYEQYF. The CDR3 DNA reads as TGTGCCAGCTCACCGCCGGACAGGCGGGTGGGTTACGAGCAGTACTTC.

The chain couples TRBV19 to TRBJ1-2; TRBD1 matches 7 bases. CDR1 LNHDA and CDR2 SQIVND come from the germline V gene (reference sequence). V was pared by 1 base and J by 4 bases, with 12 bases of the junction left unmatched. The CDR3 has 17 amino acids. The CDR3 nucleotides read TGTGCCAGTAGTATAGGTCCGACAGGGAGACTTGCCTATGGCTACACCTTC. Protein product: CASSIGPTGRLAYGYTF.

This chain uses TRBV19 with TRBJ1-4; a weak D match, TRBD1 (5 bases). CDR3 length: 12 amino acids. In germline, CDR1 is LNHDA, CDR2 SQIVND (reference sequence). The V end lost 5 bases, the J end lost 12 bases, and 13 bases lay between the germline ends. The CDR3 DNA sequence: TGTGCCAGTAGTCCTCAGGACAAGGAACTGTTTTTT. This gives the protein CASSPQDKELFF.

The chain couples TRBV19 to TRBJ2-5; no clear D. Germline V gene lookup returns CDR1 LNHDA and CDR2 SQIVND (reference sequence). Trimming removed 7 bases from V and 1 base from J, with 10 bases in between. The CDR3 loop spans 13 amino acids. The CDR3 spells CASTPGPQETQYF. The CDR3 DNA sequence: TGTGCCAGTACCCCTGGCCCCCAAGAGACCCAGTACTTC.

The gene calls are TRBV9 and TRBJ1-3; D remains ambiguous. CDR1 SGDLS and CDR2 YYNGEE come from the germline V gene. Trimming left V 0 bases short and J 0 bases short, with 13 bases between. The CDR3 sequence is 17 residues long. The CDR3: CASSVDGGRSSGNTIYF. The CDR3, as DNA: TGTGCCAGCAGCGTAGACGGAGGCAGGTCCTCTGGAAACACCATATATTTT.

The chain is built from TRBV7-2 and TRBJ2-7, with 7 positions matching TRBD2. In germline, CDR1 is SGHTA, CDR2 FQGNSA. CDR3 size: 15 residues. J gave up 2 bases and V 1 base, and 5 bases lay outside the gene matches. The CDR3 DNA sequence: TGTGCCAGCAGCTTAGGGGGGGGACCAGCCTACGAGCAGTACTTC. It translates to CASSLGGGPAYEQYF.

The gene calls are TRBV5-4 and TRBJ2-7; 9 nucleotides agree with TRBD1. After removal of 5 bases from V and 1 base from J, the junction contained 7 bases not matched to a gene. The CDR3 is made up of 15 amino acids. The V gene's germline CDR1 is SGHNT and CDR2 YYREEE (reference sequence). The CDR3 loop is CASSYLDRGSYEQYF. The CDR3 nucleotides read TGTGCCAGCAGTTATTTGGACAGGGGATCCTACGAGCAGTACTTC.

DNA for the CDR3: TGCGCCAGCAGTAGGGACAGGGTAACCTACAATGAGCAGTTCTTC. Protein product: CASSRDRVTYNEQFF. This chain links TRBV10-2 with TRBJ2-1; 9 bases agree with TRBD1. V lost 5 bases, J lost 2 bases, and 4 bases stayed unmatched. Germline loops: CDR1 WSHSY, CDR2 SAAADI. This CDR3 has 15 amino acids.

This clone showed up just a few times. V is TRBV15 and J is TRBJ2-5; 8 bases line up with TRBD2. V shed 3 bases and J 0 bases; nucleotides not matched to a gene: 15. CDR3 length: 19 residues. The germline V gene has CDR1 LNHNV and CDR2 YYDKDF (reference sequence). Written as DNA, the CDR3 is TGTGCCACCAGCAGGGCCTACTTCGTTAGCGGGGCCGACCAAGAGACCCAGTACTTC. It encodes CATSRAYFVSGADQETQYF.

Concerning this clone itself: At one end the junction does not follow the germline gene, possibly because of a read error. The genes are TRBV7-7 and TRBJ2-3, with TRBD1 matching 7 bases. CDR1 is SSHAT and CDR2 is FNYEAQ in the germline V gene (reference sequence). This CDR3 has 15 amino acids. The CDR3 protein is CASSSRQGPTDTQYF. CDR3 sequence (DNA): TGTGCTAGCAGCTCACGACAGGGCCCCACAGATACGCAGTATTTT.

In its sample, this clone was seen a few times. This sequence joins TRBV6-1 and TRBJ1-1; D ambiguous. CDR3 length: 13 amino acids. The V gene's germline CDR1 is MNHNS and CDR2 SASEGT. Trimming left V 2 bases short and J 0 bases short, with 4 bases between. The CDR3 is CASSESVNTEAFF. The CDR3 nucleotides read TGTGCCAGCAGTGAAAGCGTGAACACTGAAGCTTTCTTT.

The chain carries TRBV10-1 and TRBJ2-2; D is perhaps TRBD2 (6 bases). Trimming cost V 0 bases and J 6 bases, with 14 bases left between them. The germline CDR1 and CDR2 sequences are WNHNN and SYGVQD (reference sequence). The CDR3 has 16 amino acids. This CDR3 is CASSESELTSPGELFF. The CDR3 DNA is TGCGCCAGCAGTGAGTCAGAACTGACTAGTCCCGGGGAGCTGTTTTTT.

The V and J genes are TRBV2 and TRBJ2-2; 7 nucleotides line up with TRBD2. The CDR3 has 16 amino acids. Losses at the gene ends were 4 bases for V and 3 bases for J; bases not matched to a gene: 8. CDR1 and CDR2 from the germline V gene are SNHLY and FYNNEI. The chain's CDR3 is CASSGWGGSDTGELFF. CDR3 nucleotide sequence: TGTGCCAGCAGTGGGTGGGGAGGGTCGGACACCGGGGAGCTGTTTTTT.

This rearrangement joins TRBV7-3 to TRBJ2-1, with TRBD1 identical over 8 bases. The CDR3 spans 17 residues. From germline, CDR1 is SGHTA and CDR2 FQGTGA. The junction had 7 bases not matched to a gene; V was cut back by 1 base and J by 2 bases. In DNA form, the CDR3 reads TGTGCCAGCAGCTTAATGCCCCGGACAGGGCCCTACAATGAGCAGTTCTTC. Its translation: CASSLMPRTGPYNEQFF.

J is TRBJ2-1 and V is TRBV6-4; TRBD1 matches at 8 bases. The CDR3 is made up of 18 amino acids. The germline gives CDR1 MRHNA, CDR2 SNTAGT. Trimming removed 0 bases from V and 2 bases from J; junction bases left unmatched: 9. Here the CDR3 reads CASSDSTVKQGAYNEQFF. The CDR3 region has the DNA TGTGCCAGCAGTGACTCGACTGTAAAACAGGGGGCCTACAATGAGCAGTTCTTC.

The chain links TRBV14 to TRBJ2-5, with 7 bases that match TRBD2. CDR3 length: 16 amino acids. V shed 0 bases, J shed 11 bases, and the junction held 15 bases outside the gene matches. Germline V gene lookup returns CDR1 SGHDN and CDR2 FVKESK. The CDR3 spells CASSQENPGLSLEQYF. The CDR3 DNA reads TGTGCCAGCAGCCAAGAGAACCCGGGACTATCCTTGGAGCAGTACTTC.

This clone was detected only a few times. The chain uses TRBV7-6 and TRBJ2-2, with D perhaps matching TRBD1 (6 bases). Germline V gene sequence: CDR1 SGHVS, CDR2 FNYEAQ. The CDR3 totals 14 residues. V shed 1 base and J shed 5 bases, with 8 bases lying between them. The CDR3 here is CASSLDRVTGELFF. CDR3 coding DNA: TGTGCCAGCAGCTTAGACAGGGTGACCGGGGAGCTGTTTTTT.

This chain uses TRBV4-2 with TRBJ2-2; no clear D. This CDR3 comprises 16 residues. The germline gives CDR1 LGHNA, CDR2 YNFKEQ. V was pared by 3 bases and J by 0 bases, with 11 bases between. The DNA of the CDR3 is TGTGCCAGCAGCCAGGTAGCTGATGCGAACACCGGGGAGCTGTTTTTT. Translation gives CASSQVADANTGELFF.